This T cell receptor beta chain was obtained from a study of T-cell memory formation after mild COVID-19. General study findings and limits: Pre-infection memory held some responding clones, suggesting pre-existing cross-reactive T cells responded.

Of note for this clonotype: Its specificity is not known.

Germline CDR1 MNHEY, CDR2 SVGAGI. The CDR3 contains 15 residues. V shed 2 bases, J shed 2 bases, and the junction held 5 bases outside the gene matches. From the 5' RACE reads, TCRdb called clonotypes with MiXCR, one entry per CDR3 protein. The sample consists of fewer than 70,000 distinct CDR3 sequences, more than 8% of them appearing once. The sequenced material came from PBMCs or a T cell subset sorted from them (not recorded which). The chain links TRBV6-5 to TRBJ1-2, with 7 bases identical to TRBD1. The clonotype was recovered from a man between 18 and 35 years old who had mild COVID-19 (a few samples of this study predate the infection). Cell type and time point are not known. DNA for the CDR3: TGTGCCAGCAGTTACAACCCGGGACAGAACTATGGCTACACCTTC. Translated, it gives CASSYNPGQNYGYTF.